These 11 T cell receptor beta chains share one sample of origin, sequenced in a study of siplizumab effects on memory and regulatory T cells. Produced via immunoSEQ multiplex PCR; TCRdb's table is partial and in-frame only. Here the sample spans approximately 75,000 clones, approximately 93% being singletons. Sequenced: CD8+ T cells sorted from blood. These receptors were taken from a human donor in good health.

This sequence joins TRBV4-1 and TRBJ2-7; tentative D call: TRBD1 (6 bases). CDR1 MGHRA and CDR2 YSYEKL come from the germline V gene. CDR3 length: 15 residues. V gave up 0 bases and J gave up 1 base, with 10 bases separating them. The CDR3 DNA reads TGCGCCAGCAGCCAAGACGGGACACCGTCCTACGAGCAGTACTTC. Its protein product is CASSQDGTPSYEQYF.

The V gene is TRBV9, the J gene TRBJ2-2; D remains unclear. The V end was cut by 0 bases, the J end by 7 bases, with 7 bases between. Germline lookup yields CDR1 SGDLS and CDR2 YYNGEE. The CDR3 extends over 13 amino acids. CDR3 region: CASSVDEFGELFF. CDR3 DNA: TGTGCCAGCAGCGTAGATGAGTTCGGGGAGCTGTTTTTT.

The V call is TRBV30, the J call TRBJ2-7; unclear D gene. V lost 2 bases and J 0 bases, leaving 8 bases between the germline ends. The germline V gene has CDR1 GTSNPN and CDR2 SVGIG (reference sequence). The CDR3 extends over 13 amino acids. The DNA for the CDR3 is TGTGCCTGGAGTTTTGACTCCTCCTACGAGCAGTACTTC. This gives the protein CAWSFDSSYEQYF. Full variable domain (rest looked up from reference TRBV30 and TRBJ2-7): SQTIHQWPATLVQPVGSPLSLECTVEGTSNPNLYWYRQAAGRGLQLLFYSVGIGQISSEVPQNLSASRPQDRQFILSSKKLLLSDSGFYLCAWSFDSSYEQYFGPGTRLTVT.

The CDR3 sequence is CASSWGRGIGETQYF. In DNA, the CDR3 is TGTGCCAGCAGCTGGGGACGAGGAATAGGAGAGACCCAGTACTTC. V usage is TRBV13 and J usage is TRBJ2-5; the D call may be TRBD1 or TRBD2 (5 bases each). Trimming shortened V by 4 bases and J by 4 bases, and 16 bases separated the two germline ends. CDR3 length: 15 amino acids. The V gene's germline CDR1 is PRHDT and CDR2 FYEKMQ (reference sequence).

V and J are TRBV27 and TRBJ1-2; 11 positions agree with TRBD1. This CDR3 contains 18 residues. J lost 7 bases, V lost 4 bases, and 17 bases had no gene match. Germline V gives CDR1 MNHEY, CDR2 SMNVEV (reference sequence). CDR3 protein: CASSSLGQGAGHGGGYTF. As DNA, the CDR3 is TGTGCCAGCAGTTCCCTAGGACAGGGGGCTGGCCATGGAGGTGGCTACACCTTC.

This clone appeared a few times. The rearrangement uses TRBV7-9 and TRBJ1-1, with D possibly matching TRBD1 (5 bases). Germline assignment: CDR1 SEHNR and CDR2 FQNEAQ (reference sequence). This CDR3 spans 13 amino acids. The V end was cut by 8 bases, the J end by 7 bases, with 17 bases between. DNA for the CDR3: TGTGCCAGCTCGGAACGGGGGACCGGTGAAGCTTTCTTT. Its protein is CASSERGTGEAFF.

The gene calls are TRBV13 and TRBJ1-1; D is undetermined. This CDR3 contains 13 residues. Trimming stripped 0 bases from V and 10 bases from J, with 12 bases between. Germline CDR1 reads PRHDT; CDR2 reads FYEKMQ (reference sequence). DNA of the CDR3: TGTGCCAGCAGCTTAGGCGACACCAAGGGAGCTTTCTTT. Its translation: CASSLGDTKGAFF.

This chain connects TRBV4-2 to TRBJ2-7; 10 nucleotides agree with TRBD2. Trimming at V came to 4 bases and at J to 0 bases, leaving 9 bases not matched to a gene. From germline, CDR1 is LGHNA and CDR2 YNFKEQ. The CDR3 has 17 amino acids. CDR3 coding DNA: TGTGCCAGCAGCCTCCCGATTAGCGGGGGGTCCTCCTACGAGCAGTACTTC. This encodes CASSLPISGGSSYEQYF.

The chain employs TRBV27 and TRBJ2-3; D is possibly TRBD2 (7 bases). The CDR3 length is 17 residues. Germline loops: CDR1 MNHEY, CDR2 SMNVEV (reference sequence). Trimming left V 0 bases short and J 2 bases short, with 15 bases between. The CDR3 region is CASSLSGAGATTDTQYF. DNA for the CDR3: TGTGCCAGCAGTTTATCGGGGGCGGGGGCCACCACAGATACGCAGTATTTT.

The chain recombines TRBV5-5 with TRBJ2-1; D possibly matches TRBD1 or TRBD2 (5 bases each). There are 15 residues in the CDR3. The germline V gene encodes CDR1 SGHKS and CDR2 YYEKEE (reference sequence). The ends were cut back, 2 bases at V and 3 bases at J, with 12 bases in the middle. CDR3 protein: CASSLEGRHYNEQFF. DNA for the CDR3: TGTGCCAGCAGCTTAGAGGGACGGCACTACAATGAGCAGTTCTTC. Full variable domain (rest looked up from reference TRBV5-5 and TRBJ2-1): DAGVTQSPTHLIKTRGQQVTLRCSPISGHKSVSWYQQVLGQGPQFIFQYYEKEERGRGNFPDRFSARQFPNYSSELNVNALLLGDSALYLCASSLEGRHYNEQFFGPGTRLTVL.

This clone occurred a few times. This sequence joins TRBV4-1 and TRBJ1-2, with TRBD1 matching 7 bases. The CDR3 covers 16 residues. Trimming at V came to 0 bases and at J to 7 bases, leaving 11 bases not matched to a gene. Germline lookup yields CDR1 MGHRA and CDR2 YSYEKL. The CDR3 bases are TGCGCCAGCAGCCAAGATTCCCCAAGACAGGGCAGTGGCTACACCTTC. This codes for CASSQDSPRQGSGYTF.